The 25 T cell receptor beta chains given below trace back to one sample, sequenced in a study of siplizumab effects on memory and regulatory T cells. Clones were read by immunoSEQ multiplex PCR, and TCRdb kept only the in-frame ones, dropping some. Among over 85,000 clones listed, roughly 96% were seen once. Material: naive CD4+ T cells sorted from blood. Receptors were obtained from a human donor in good health.

V gene TRBV25-1 combines with J gene TRBJ2-1; TRBD2 might be the D (7 bases). Germline-derived CDR1 and CDR2 are MGHDK and SYGVNS. The CDR3 contains 14 residues. Trimming pared 3 bases from V and 8 bases from J, leaving 14 bases between. The CDR3 sequence: CASSDPGGGDEQFF. Written as DNA, the CDR3 is TGTGCCAGCAGTGATCCGGGGGGCGGGGATGAGCAGTTCTTC. Combining the CDR3 with reference TRBV25-1 and TRBJ2-1 gives the whole variable domain EADIYQTPRYLVIGTGKKITLECSQTMGHDKMYWYQQDPGMELHLIHYSYGVNSTEKGDLSSESTVSRIRTEHFPLTLESARPSHTSQYLCASSDPGGGDEQFFGPGTRLTVL.

This rearrangement joins TRBV14 to TRBJ2-5; TRBD1 agrees at 9 bases. This CDR3 has 15 residues. Losses at the gene ends were 2 bases for V and 5 bases for J; bases not matched to a gene: 6. Germline V gene data show CDR1 as SGHDN and CDR2 as FVKESK. CDR3 sequence reads: CASSQKTGGLETQYF. The CDR3 nucleotides are TGTGCCAGCAGCCAAAAAACAGGGGGCCTTGAGACCCAGTACTTC.

V gene TRBV5-4 combines with J gene TRBJ2-1; 9 bases match TRBD1. The CDR3 extends over 13 amino acids. The germline V gene encodes CDR1 SGHNT and CDR2 YYREEE (reference sequence). Trimming removed 4 bases from V and 6 bases from J; junction bases left unmatched: 2. CDR3 sequence: CASSGTGINEQFF. CDR3 sequence (DNA): TGTGCCAGCAGCGGGACAGGGATCAATGAGCAGTTCTTC. Full variable domain (remainder filled in from reference TRBV5-4 and TRBJ2-1): ETGVTQSPTHLIKTRGQQVTLRCSSQSGHNTVSWYQQALGQGPQFIFQYYREEENGRGNFPPRFSGLQFPNYSSELNVNALELDDSALYLCASSGTGINEQFFGPGTRLTVL.

The sample holds a few counts of this clone. The CDR3 DNA is TGTGCCAGCAGCTCCGGGGGGGATCCTTTAAATTCACCCCTCCACTTT. It is translated as CASSSGGDPLNSPLHF. The chain has TRBV7-3 and TRBJ1-6; perhaps TRBD1 as D (5 bases). This CDR3 is 16 amino acids long. The V gene lost 4 bases and the J gene lost 7 bases, with 17 bases spanning the gap. Per the germline V gene, CDR1 is SGHTA and CDR2 is FQGTGA.

The rearrangement uses TRBV15 and TRBJ2-7; D may correspond to TRBD1 or TRBD2 (5 bases each). Germline lookup yields CDR1 LNHNV and CDR2 YYDKDF (reference sequence). The CDR3 extends over 14 amino acids. Trimming cost V 0 bases and J 4 bases, with 10 bases left between them. The CDR3 protein is CATSRDSGLYEQYF. Here the CDR3 DNA reads TGTGCCACCAGCAGAGATTCGGGGCTTTACGAGCAGTACTTC. The whole variable domain, remainder taken from reference TRBV15 and TRBJ2-7, is DAMVIQNPRYQVTQFGKPVTLSCSQTLNHNVMYWYQQKSSQAPKLLFHYYDKDFNNEADTPDNFQSRRPNTSFCFLDIRSPGLGDTAMYLCATSRDSGLYEQYFGPGTRLTVT.

J is TRBJ2-7 and V is TRBV30, with 7 positions matching TRBD2. The ends lost 1 base at V and 2 bases at J; junction bases unmatched: 5. Per the germline V gene, CDR1 is GTSNPN and CDR2 is SVGIG (reference sequence). The CDR3 is 14 residues long. CDR3: CAWSEERGPYEQYF. The CDR3, as DNA: TGTGCCTGGAGTGAAGAGCGGGGACCCTACGAGCAGTACTTC.

V gene TRBV28 combines with J gene TRBJ1-1; no clear D. Trimming pared 8 bases from V and 5 bases from J, leaving 33 bases between. Germline V gene sequence: CDR1 MDHEN, CDR2 SYDVKM. CDR3 length: 19 residues. The CDR3 spells CASPASIGPQSLSRTEAFF. The CDR3 DNA reads TGTGCCAGCCCCGCTTCAATCGGGCCTCAATCCCTTTCGAGGACTGAAGCTTTCTTT.

The V and J genes are TRBV30 and TRBJ1-1, with D possibly TRBD1 on 6 matching bases. V was clipped by 6 bases and J by 0 bases, with 11 bases between them. The CDR3 runs to 13 residues. Germline V CDR1 and CDR2: GTSNPN, SVGIG (reference sequence). CDR3 amino acids: CACNRDLNTEAFF. For the CDR3, the DNA is TGTGCCTGCAACAGGGATTTGAACACTGAAGCTTTCTTT. The whole variable domain, filled in from reference TRBV30 and TRBJ1-1, reads SQTIHQWPATLVQPVGSPLSLECTVEGTSNPNLYWYRQAAGRGLQLLFYSVGIGQISSEVPQNLSASRPQDRQFILSSKKLLLSDSGFYLCACNRDLNTEAFFGQGTRLTVV.

This chain connects TRBV6-1 to TRBJ2-7; D ambiguous. The CDR3 is 14 amino acids. V lost 6 bases, J lost 0 bases, and 12 bases lay in between. CDR1 and CDR2 from the germline V gene are MNHNS and SASEGT. The CDR3 DNA is TGTGCCAGCAGGCGAGGAGACTCCTCCTACGAGCAGTACTTC. Translating it yields CASRRGDSSYEQYF.

The chain has TRBV10-3 and TRBJ2-7, with D unclear. With 8 bases removed from V and 1 base from J, the gap between germline ends came to 12 bases. This CDR3 comprises 13 residues. Per germline, CDR1 ENHRY and CDR2 SYGVKD. DNA of the CDR3: TGTGCCATCCGGACCAATTTTTCCTACGAGCAGTACTTC. Its translation: CAIRTNFSYEQYF.

The chain employs TRBV5-1 and TRBJ2-7, with unresolved D. V was pared by 4 bases and J by 1 base, with 12 bases between. This CDR3 has 14 amino acids. The germline CDR1 and CDR2 sequences are SGHRS and YFSETQ. The CDR3 DNA reads as TGCGCCAGCAGCACCCGAGTCGGATCCTACGAGCAGTACTTC. Its translation: CASSTRVGSYEQYF.

The chain combines TRBV9 with TRBJ2-3; D possibly uses TRBD1 or TRBD2 (6 bases each). Trimming shortened V by 0 bases and J by 1 base, and 12 bases separated the two germline ends. The CDR3 length is 16 residues. The germline V gene has CDR1 SGDLS and CDR2 YYNGEE. The CDR3 sequence: CASSVGRGAGTDTQYF. DNA of the CDR3: TGTGCCAGCAGCGTAGGAAGGGGGGCCGGCACAGATACGCAGTATTTT.

This chain joins TRBV29-1 and TRBJ2-3; 12 bases agree with TRBD2. V was pared by 6 bases and J by 1 base, with 5 bases of the junction left unmatched. There are 15 residues in the CDR3. Germline assignment: CDR1 SQVTM and CDR2 ANQGSEA. The chain's CDR3 is CSVGRLAGGTDTQYF. CDR3 DNA sequence: TGCAGCGTGGGACGACTAGCGGGGGGCACAGATACGCAGTATTTT.

V usage is TRBV5-1 and J usage is TRBJ2-3; 9 nucleotides agree with TRBD2. This CDR3 has 16 amino acids. V shed 5 bases and J 5 bases; nucleotides not matched to a gene: 12. Germline CDR1 SGHRS, CDR2 YFSETQ. CDR3 protein: CASRWESGGPGDTQYF. The CDR3, as DNA: TGCGCCAGCAGATGGGAGAGCGGGGGGCCAGGAGATACGCAGTATTTT.

The rearrangement joins TRBV6-5 to TRBJ2-7; D might be TRBD1 or TRBD2, each matching 5 bases. This CDR3 has 14 amino acids. The germline gives CDR1 MNHEY, CDR2 SVGAGI. V gave up 2 bases and J gave up 3 bases, with 11 bases separating them. CDR3 coding DNA: TGTGCCAGCAGTTACACGCTGGGGGACTACGAGCAGTACTTC. Translating gives CASSYTLGDYEQYF.

The chain employs TRBV5-1 and TRBJ1-2, with 10 bases matching TRBD1. The V gene end was trimmed by 4 bases and the J gene end by 9 bases; junction bases not matched to a gene: 6. CDR3 length equals 13 residues. Germline-derived CDR1 and CDR2 are SGHRS and YFSETQ. The CDR3, as DNA: TGCGCCAGCAGCCGGGGGACAGGGGAGAGCTACACCTTC. It is translated as CASSRGTGESYTF.

The chain combines TRBV7-9 with TRBJ2-3, with 7 positions matching TRBD2. Germline assignment: CDR1 SEHNR and CDR2 FQNEAQ (reference sequence). This CDR3 is 15 amino acids long. Germline trimming cut 5 bases from V and 2 bases from J; bases unmatched to any gene: 7. The CDR3 nucleotides are TGTGCCAGCAGCCCCAGACTAGCAAACACAGATACGCAGTATTTT. Its protein product is CASSPRLANTDTQYF. The full variable domain, rest sourced from reference TRBV7-9 and TRBJ2-3, is DTGVSQNPRHKITKRGQNVTFRCDPISEHNRLYWYRQTLGQGPEFLTYFQNEAQLEKSRLLSDRFSAERPKGSFSTLEIQRTEQGDSAMYLCASSPRLANTDTQYFGPGTRLTVL.

The chain recombines TRBV9 with TRBJ2-2; no firm D call. V shed 0 bases and J shed 6 bases, with 9 bases lying between them. Germline assignment: CDR1 SGDLS and CDR2 YYNGEE. This CDR3 is 14 amino acids long. This CDR3 reads CASSVASFSGELFF. The CDR3 nucleotides read TGTGCCAGCAGCGTAGCATCCTTCTCCGGGGAGCTGTTTTTT. Together with reference TRBV9 and TRBJ2-2, the CDR3 gives the full variable domain: DSGVTQTPKHLITATGQRVTLRCSPRSGDLSVYWYQQSLDQGLQFLIQYYNGEERAKGNILERFSAQQFPDLHSELNLSSLELGDSALYFCASSVASFSGELFFGEGSRLTVL.

V is TRBV5-1 and J is TRBJ1-1; TRBD1 matches at 7 bases. CDR3 size: 15 residues. V was clipped by 2 bases and J by 1 base; unmatched bases: 5. Germline assignment: CDR1 SGHRS and CDR2 YFSETQ. The CDR3 nucleotides read TGCGCCAGCAGCTTAGTTGGGACAGCGAACACTGAAGCTTTCTTT. Encoded protein: CASSLVGTANTEAFF.

The chain couples TRBV6-1 to TRBJ1-2, with a possible D match to TRBD1 (5 bases). The length of the CDR3 is 11 residues. Trimming stripped 7 bases from V and 7 bases from J, with 10 bases between. Germline V lookup: CDR1 MNHNS, CDR2 SASEGT. The CDR3: CASMSGSGYTF. CDR3 DNA: TGTGCCAGCATGTCAGGGAGTGGCTACACCTTC.

This chain links TRBV5-1 with TRBJ2-5; D gene unclear. Germline loops: CDR1 SGHRS, CDR2 YFSETQ. The CDR3 covers 14 residues. V lost 0 bases to trimming and J lost 1 base, with 7 bases between them. The CDR3 spells CASSLEALQETQYF. CDR3 sequence (DNA): TGCGCCAGCAGCTTGGAGGCCCTCCAAGAGACCCAGTACTTC.

This clone showed up just once. The genes are TRBV5-1 and TRBJ2-5, with 9 bases matching TRBD1. The CDR3 extends over 16 amino acids. Germline V gene data show CDR1 as SGHRS and CDR2 as YFSETQ. J was trimmed by 5 bases and V by 4 bases; bases with no gene match: 12. The CDR3 DNA reads as TGCGCCAGCAGCCCCTCGGCGGGACAGGGCGGGGAGACCCAGTACTTC. Encoded protein: CASSPSAGQGGETQYF.

For the CDR3, the DNA is TGCGCCAGCAGCCGGACAGCCCGGGAGCAGTTCTTC. Encoded protein: CASSRTAREQFF. J is TRBJ2-1 and V is TRBV5-1; TRBD1 might be the D (6 bases). Germline CDR1 and CDR2: SGHRS and YFSETQ. CDR3 length: 12 residues. Trimming cost V 4 bases and J 10 bases, with 12 bases left between them.

The chain employs TRBV27 and TRBJ2-3, with 12 positions matching TRBD1. This CDR3 comprises 14 residues. V trimming: 8 bases; J trimming: 5 bases; junction bases outside the gene matches: 5. Per germline, CDR1 MNHEY and CDR2 SMNVEV (reference sequence). The CDR3 DNA sequence: TGTGCCAGCTGCCGGGACAGGGGGCGAGATACGCAGTATTTT. Translation: CASCRDRGRDTQYF.

The chain has TRBV7-9 and TRBJ1-4; tentatively, D is TRBD1 (6 bases). V lost 3 bases and J lost 10, with 15 bases in between. The CDR3 has 14 amino acids. CDR1 and CDR2 (germline): SEHNR, FQNEAQ (reference sequence). The DNA of the CDR3 is TGTGCCAGCAGCTTGGGGGCCCCGGAGGGAAAACTGTTTTTT. Protein: CASSLGAPEGKLFF.